These T cell receptor beta chains were read from a single sample in a study of blood T cell repertoires in COVID-19. TCRdb's copy holds only in-frame clones and misses some; the assay was immunoSEQ multiplex PCR. Counted here are about 150,000 clones, 80% to 90% occurring once; the ten biggest clones make up 2.5% to 4%. The sample taken for sequencing was peripheral blood. The receptors shown here come from a man in his sixties or seventies with acute or convalescent COVID-19. Both conserved end residues are part of each CDR3. D genes are given only for firm matches. Not all rows give a size; the values are once, few, many and, for expanded clones, a class.

-,TRBJ1-4,TRBV6-5,-,16,TGTGCCAGCAGTTACTCGAGAGGGACTCGGGGAGAAAAACTGTTTTTT,CASSYSRGTRGEKLFF
-,TRBJ1-1,TRBV3-1/TRBV3-2,-,15,TGTGCCAGCAGGAACGAACAGGGTATGAACACTGAAGCTTTCTTT,CASRNEQGMNTEAFF
TRBD1,TRBJ2-3,TRBV11-1,-,15,TGTGCCAGCAGCTTCCGGGACAGCCGCACAGATACGCAGTATTTT,CASSFRDSRTDTQYF
-,TRBJ2-7,TRBV19,once,12,TGTGCCAGTAGCGAGGGAATCTACGAGCAGTACTTC,CASSEGIYEQYF
-,TRBJ2-7,TRBV3-1/TRBV3-2,-,13,TGTGCCAGCAGCCAAGAGATGTCCCGGGAGCAGTACTTC,CASSQEMSREQYF
-,TRBJ1-2,TRBV12-3/TRBV12-4,-,12,TGTGCCAGCAGGCAGACAGGAGTTGGCTACACCTTC,CASRQTGVGYTF
-,TRBJ2-3,TRBV21-1,-,18,TGTGCCAGCAGCAAAGTGTTAGTACTAGCGGGAGATGTAGATACGCAGTATTTT,CASSKVLVLAGDVDTQYF
TRBD2,TRBJ2-1,TRBV5-1,few,15,TGCGCCAGCAGCTTGGGCGGGAGGTCCTACAATGAGCAGTTCTTC,CASSLGGRSYNEQFF
-,TRBJ2-2,TRBV21-1,-,15,TGTGCCAGCAGCATGGACAGGGGGTACACCGGGGAGCTGTTTTTT,CASSMDRGYTGELFF
-,TRBJ2-7,TRBV11-2,-,14,TGTGCCAGCAGCTTAGGAAACCAGGGCTACGAGCAGTACTTC,CASSLGNQGYEQYF
-,TRBJ2-3,TRBV5-1,once,15,TGCGCCAGCAGCTTGGACAGGGTTGGGGCAGATACGCAGTATTTT,CASSLDRVGADTQYF
-,TRBJ2-1,TRBV7-9,-,15,TGTGCCAGCAGCTTAAGGGGGAGCTCCTACAATGAGCAGTTCTTC,CASSLRGSSYNEQFF
TRBD1,TRBJ1-5,TRBV19,-,15,TGTGCCAGTCGGGACAGGGGGCGCGGGGATCAGCCCCAGCATTTT,CASRDRGRGDQPQHF
TRBD2,TRBJ2-7,TRBV11-2,-,15,TGTGCCAGCAGCTTAGGGGCGGGAGGCCTTTACGAGCAGTACTTC,CASSLGAGGLYEQYF
-,TRBJ2-1,TRBV5-4,-,14,TGTGCCAGCAGCTATAGGAGCTCCTACAATGAGCAGTTCTTC,CASSYRSSYNEQFF